The clone carrying this T cell receptor (beta chain) appeared many times. Its antigen is undetermined. TCRdb passed the 5' RACE reads through MiXCR, listing each CDR3 protein once. The sample comprises around 300,000 distinct CDR3 sequences, roughly 12% of which are singletons, and roughly 9% rests with the top ten. The data are from a study of CD8 T cells in ankylosing spondylitis. Germline V lookup: CDR1 SNHLY, CDR2 FYNNEI. CDR3 length equals 15 residues. Germline trimming cut 7 bases from V and 4 bases from J; bases unmatched to any gene: 6. The study, taken as a whole, reports: Several of the motif variants were reported before in synovial fluid and blood from reactive arthritis. Matched ankylosing spondylitis synovial fluid reportedly contained a significantly enriched population of disease-linked clones. Blood of patients with ankylosing spondylitis appeared to be characterized by a TCR beta motif of several highly homologous variants. Relatively scarce in peripheral blood, disease-linked clones were CD8+.

The chain combines TRBV2 with TRBJ2-7, with TRBD2 matching over 14 bases. This receptor was taken from a female donor with ankylosing spondylitis or in good health (not recorded which). The specimen was blood, either unsorted or a sorted T cell fraction (not recorded which). Here the CDR3 DNA reads TGTGCCAGCATTTTAGGACTAGCGGGAGGATACGAGCAGTACTTC. Encoded protein: CASILGLAGGYEQYF.